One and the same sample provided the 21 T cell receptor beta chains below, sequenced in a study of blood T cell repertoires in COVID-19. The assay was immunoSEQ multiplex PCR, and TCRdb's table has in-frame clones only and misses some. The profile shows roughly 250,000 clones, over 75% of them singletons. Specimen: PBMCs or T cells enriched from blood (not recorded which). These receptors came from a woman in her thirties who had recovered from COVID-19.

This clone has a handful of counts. The CDR3 DNA follows: TGTGCCAGCAGCCAGGGACAGGGAGAGACCCAGTACTTC. Protein sequence: CASSQGQGETQYF. This sequence joins TRBV7-3 and TRBJ2-5; 9 nucleotides line up with TRBD1. The CDR3 runs to 13 residues. Germline assignment: CDR1 SGHTA and CDR2 FQGTGA. Trimming removed 5 bases from V and 4 bases from J; junction bases left unmatched: 2.

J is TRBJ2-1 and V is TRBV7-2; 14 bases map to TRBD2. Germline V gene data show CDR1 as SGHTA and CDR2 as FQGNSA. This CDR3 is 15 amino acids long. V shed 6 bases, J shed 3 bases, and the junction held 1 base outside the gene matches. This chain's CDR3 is CASRGLAGVYNEQFF. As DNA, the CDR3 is TGTGCCAGCAGGGGACTAGCGGGGGTCTACAATGAGCAGTTCTTC.

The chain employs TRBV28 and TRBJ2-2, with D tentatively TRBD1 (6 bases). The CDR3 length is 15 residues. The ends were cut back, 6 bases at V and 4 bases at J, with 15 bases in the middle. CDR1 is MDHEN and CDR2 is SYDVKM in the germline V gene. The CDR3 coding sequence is TGTGCCAGCAGCCAGACAGGCCAGGGCACCGGGGAGCTGTTTTTT. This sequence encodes CASSQTGQGTGELFF. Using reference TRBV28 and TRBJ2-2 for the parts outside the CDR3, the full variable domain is DVKVTQSSRYLVKRTGEKVFLECVQDMDHENMFWYRQDPGLGLRLIYFSYDVKMKEKGDIPEGYSVSREKKERFSLILESASTNQTSMYLCASSQTGQGTGELFFGEGSRLTVL.

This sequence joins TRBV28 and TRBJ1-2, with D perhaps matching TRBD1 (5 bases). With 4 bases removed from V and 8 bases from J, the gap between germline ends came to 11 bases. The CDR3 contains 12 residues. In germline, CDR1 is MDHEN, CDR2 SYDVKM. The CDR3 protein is CASSSSTEGYTF. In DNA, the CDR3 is TGTGCCAGCAGTTCCTCGACAGAAGGCTACACCTTC.

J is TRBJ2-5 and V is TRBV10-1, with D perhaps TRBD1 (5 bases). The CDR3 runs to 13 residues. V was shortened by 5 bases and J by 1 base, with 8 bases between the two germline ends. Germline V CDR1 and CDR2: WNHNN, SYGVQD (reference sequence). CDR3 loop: CASSQGVQETQYF. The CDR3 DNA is TGCGCCAGCAGTCAGGGTGTCCAAGAGACCCAGTACTTC.

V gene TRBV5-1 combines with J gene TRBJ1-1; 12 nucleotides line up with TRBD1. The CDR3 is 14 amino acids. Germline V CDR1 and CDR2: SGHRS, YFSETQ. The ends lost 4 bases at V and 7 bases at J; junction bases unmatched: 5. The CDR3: CASSQGQGAGEAFF. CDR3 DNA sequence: TGCGCCAGCAGCCAGGGACAGGGGGCCGGTGAAGCTTTCTTT. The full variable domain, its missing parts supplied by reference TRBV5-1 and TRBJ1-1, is KAGVTQTPRYLIKTRGQQVTLSCSPISGHRSVSWYQQTPGQGLQFLFEYFSETQRNKGNFPGRFSGRQFSNSRSEMNVSTLELGDSALYLCASSQGQGAGEAFFGQGTRLTVV.

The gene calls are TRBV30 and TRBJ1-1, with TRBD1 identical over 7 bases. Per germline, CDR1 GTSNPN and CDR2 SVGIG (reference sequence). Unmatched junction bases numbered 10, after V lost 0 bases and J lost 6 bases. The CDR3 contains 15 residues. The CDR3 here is CAWSVRQGLNAEAFF. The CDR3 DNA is TGTGCCTGGAGTGTCCGACAGGGCCTCAACGCTGAAGCTTTCTTT.

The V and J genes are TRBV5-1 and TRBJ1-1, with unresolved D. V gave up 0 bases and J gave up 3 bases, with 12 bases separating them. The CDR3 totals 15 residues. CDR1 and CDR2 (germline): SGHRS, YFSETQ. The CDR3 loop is CASSLGEGWDTEAFF. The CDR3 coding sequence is TGCGCCAGCAGCTTGGGTGAGGGATGGGACACTGAAGCTTTCTTT.

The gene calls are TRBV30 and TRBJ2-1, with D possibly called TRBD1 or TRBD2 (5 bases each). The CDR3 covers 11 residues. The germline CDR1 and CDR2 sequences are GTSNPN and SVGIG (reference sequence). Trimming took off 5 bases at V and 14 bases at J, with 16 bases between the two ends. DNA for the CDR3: TGTGCCTGGGGGACGGGGTTCGGCAAGTTCTTC. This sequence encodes CAWGTGFGKFF.

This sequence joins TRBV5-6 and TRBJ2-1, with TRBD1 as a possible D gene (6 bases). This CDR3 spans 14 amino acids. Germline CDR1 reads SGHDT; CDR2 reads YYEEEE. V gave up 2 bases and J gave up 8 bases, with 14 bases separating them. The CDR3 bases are TGTGCCAGCAGCTTAGGCAGGGGAATTTATGAGCAGTTCTTC. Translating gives CASSLGRGIYEQFF.

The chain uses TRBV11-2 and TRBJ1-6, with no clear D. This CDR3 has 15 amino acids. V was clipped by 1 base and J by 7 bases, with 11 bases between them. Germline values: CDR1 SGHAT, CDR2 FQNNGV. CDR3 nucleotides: TGTGCCAGCAGCTTAGTAAACAGCAAGAATTCACCCCTCCACTTT. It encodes CASSLVNSKNSPLHF. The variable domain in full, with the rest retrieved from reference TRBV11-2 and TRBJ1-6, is EAGVAQSPRYKIIEKRQSVAFWCNPISGHATLYWYQQILGQGPKLLIQFQNNGVVDDSQLPKDRFSAERLKGVDSTLKIQPAKLEDSAVYLCASSLVNSKNSPLHFGNGTRLTVT.

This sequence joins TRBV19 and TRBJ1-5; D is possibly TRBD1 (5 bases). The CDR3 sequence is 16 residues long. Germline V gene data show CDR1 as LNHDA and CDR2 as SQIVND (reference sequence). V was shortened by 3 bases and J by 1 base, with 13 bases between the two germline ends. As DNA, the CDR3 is TGTGCCAGTAGTATGGATGATCAGGGAAGCAATCAGCCCCAGCATTTT. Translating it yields CASSMDDQGSNQPQHF.

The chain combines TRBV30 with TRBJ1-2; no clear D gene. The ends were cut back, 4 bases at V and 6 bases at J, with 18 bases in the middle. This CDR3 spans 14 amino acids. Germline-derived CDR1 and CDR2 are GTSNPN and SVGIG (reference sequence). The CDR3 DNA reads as TGTGCCTGGACCAACCCCAGGTTTTTGAATGGCTACACCTTC. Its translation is CAWTNPRFLNGYTF. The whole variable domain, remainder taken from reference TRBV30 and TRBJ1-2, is SQTIHQWPATLVQPVGSPLSLECTVEGTSNPNLYWYRQAAGRGLQLLFYSVGIGQISSEVPQNLSASRPQDRQFILSSKKLLLSDSGFYLCAWTNPRFLNGYTFGSGTRLTVV.

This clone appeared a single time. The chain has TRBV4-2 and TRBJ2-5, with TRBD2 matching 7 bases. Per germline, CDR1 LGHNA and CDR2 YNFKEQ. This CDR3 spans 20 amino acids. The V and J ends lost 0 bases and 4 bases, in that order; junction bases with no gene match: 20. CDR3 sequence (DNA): TGTGCCAGCAGCCAAGATACAGCTGAGCGGGGATGGTGGGCTGGAGAGACCCAGTACTTC. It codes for CASSQDTAERGWWAGETQYF.

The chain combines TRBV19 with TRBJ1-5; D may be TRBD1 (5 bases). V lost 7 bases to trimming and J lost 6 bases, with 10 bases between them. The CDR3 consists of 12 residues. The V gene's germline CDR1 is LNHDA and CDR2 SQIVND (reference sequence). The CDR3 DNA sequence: TGTGCCAGTAAGAGGGGAGGTCAGCCCCAGCATTTT. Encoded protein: CASKRGGQPQHF.

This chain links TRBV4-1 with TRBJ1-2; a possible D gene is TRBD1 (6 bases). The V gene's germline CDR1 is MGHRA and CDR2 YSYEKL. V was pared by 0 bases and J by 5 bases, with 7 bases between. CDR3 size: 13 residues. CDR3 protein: CASSQEGTYGYTF. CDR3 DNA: TGCGCCAGCAGCCAAGAAGGGACATATGGCTACACCTTC.

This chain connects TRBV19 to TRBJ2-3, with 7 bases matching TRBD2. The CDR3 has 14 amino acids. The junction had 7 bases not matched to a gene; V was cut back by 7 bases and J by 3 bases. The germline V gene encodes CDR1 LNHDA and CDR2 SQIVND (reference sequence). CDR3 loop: CASMGLADTDTQYF. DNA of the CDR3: TGTGCCAGTATGGGGCTAGCGGATACAGATACGCAGTATTTT.

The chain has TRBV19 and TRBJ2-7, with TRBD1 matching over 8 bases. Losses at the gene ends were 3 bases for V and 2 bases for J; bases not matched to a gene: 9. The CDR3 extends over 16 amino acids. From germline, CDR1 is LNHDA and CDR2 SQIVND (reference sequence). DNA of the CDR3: TGTGCCAGTAGTATTCTATTCGGGACAGGCACCTACGAGCAGTACTTC. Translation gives CASSILFGTGTYEQYF. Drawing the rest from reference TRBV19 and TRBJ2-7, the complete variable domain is DGGITQSPKYLFRKEGQNVTLSCEQNLNHDAMYWYRQDPGQGLRLIYYSQIVNDFQKGDIAEGYSVSREKKESFPLTVTSAQKNPTAFYLCASSILFGTGTYEQYFGPGTRLTVT.

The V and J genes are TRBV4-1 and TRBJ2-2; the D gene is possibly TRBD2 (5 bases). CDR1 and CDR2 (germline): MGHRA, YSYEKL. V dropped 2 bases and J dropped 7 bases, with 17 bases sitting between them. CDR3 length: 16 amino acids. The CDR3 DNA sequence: TGCGCCAGCAGCCAAAGTTACCAACTCCGGGGCGGGGAGCTGTTTTTT. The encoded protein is CASSQSYQLRGGELFF.

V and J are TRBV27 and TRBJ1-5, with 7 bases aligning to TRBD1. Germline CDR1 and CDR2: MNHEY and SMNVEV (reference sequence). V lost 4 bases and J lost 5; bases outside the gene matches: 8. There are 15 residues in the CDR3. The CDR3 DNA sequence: TGTGCCAGCAGTTCGGGGACAGCCTGGGATCAGCCCCAGCATTTT. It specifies CASSSGTAWDQPQHF.

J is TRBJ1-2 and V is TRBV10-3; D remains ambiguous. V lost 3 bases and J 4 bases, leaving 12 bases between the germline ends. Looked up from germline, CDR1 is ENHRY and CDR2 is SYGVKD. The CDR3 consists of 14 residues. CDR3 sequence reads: CAISDRSTSYGYTF. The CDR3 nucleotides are TGTGCCATCAGTGATCGTAGTACCTCCTATGGCTACACCTTC.